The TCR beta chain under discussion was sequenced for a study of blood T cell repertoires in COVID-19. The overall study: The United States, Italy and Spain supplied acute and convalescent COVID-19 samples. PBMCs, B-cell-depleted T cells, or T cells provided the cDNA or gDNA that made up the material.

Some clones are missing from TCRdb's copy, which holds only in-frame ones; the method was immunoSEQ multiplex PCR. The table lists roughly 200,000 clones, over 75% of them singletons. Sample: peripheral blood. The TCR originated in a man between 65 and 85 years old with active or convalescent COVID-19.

The CDR3 nucleotides are TGTGCCAGCAGATTGGGACTAGCGGGAGGTGAGCAGTTCTTC. This sequence encodes CASRLGLAGGEQFF. V is TRBV6-5 and J is TRBJ2-1, with 15 bases aligning to TRBD2. CDR3 length: 14 residues. Germline CDR1 is MNHEY and CDR2 is SVGAGI. With 6 bases clipped from V and 9 bases from J, the junction kept 3 bases outside the gene matches.